The 16 T cell receptor beta chains in this list originate from one sample, sequenced in a study of T-cell memory formation after mild COVID-19. TCRdb recomputed calls from the 5' RACE reads with MiXCR, one row per CDR3 protein. The sample includes 200,000 to 250,000 distinct CDR3 sequences, 10% of them seen just once. Sample: PBMCs or a T cell subset sorted from them (not recorded which). These receptors all come from a man younger than 35 who had mild COVID-19 (a few samples of this study predate the infection). Cell type and time point are not known.

The chain couples TRBV6-5 to TRBJ1-2; maybe TRBD1 (6 bases). Trimming shortened V by 9 bases and J by 4 bases, and 15 bases separated the two germline ends. Germline values: CDR1 MNHEY, CDR2 SVGAGI. The CDR3 consists of 13 residues. The CDR3 protein is CASTNRDGYGYTF. In DNA form, the CDR3 reads TGTGCCAGTACAAACAGGGATGGCTATGGCTACACCTTC.

This clonotype was detected only a few times. The V and J genes are TRBV23-1 and TRBJ2-7; TRBD1 aligns across 8 bases. TRBV23-1 carries the ORF label, with uncertain function. V trimming: 7 bases; J trimming: 6 bases; junction bases outside the gene matches: 14. The CDR3 runs to 15 residues. The CDR3 region has the DNA TGCGCCAGCATACTACGGACAGGGAAAGCGCGCGAGCAGTACGTC. This codes for CASILRTGKAREQYV.

This clonotype was counted ten times or more. The chain recombines TRBV12-3 or TRBV12-4 with TRBJ2-3; 9 bases line up with TRBD2. The CDR3 extends over 16 amino acids. Trimming took 6 bases from V and 2 from J; bases not matched to a gene: 9. The CDR3, as DNA: TGTGCCAGCAGCTCCCCCATAGCGGGGGACACAGATACGCAGTATTTT. It is translated as CASSSPIAGDTDTQYF.

This clonotype was detected ten times or more. The CDR3 DNA sequence: TGCGCCAGCAGCTTGGAGGCAGTCACAGATACGCAGTATTTT. Encoded protein: CASSLEAVTDTQYF. The chain employs TRBV5-1 and TRBJ2-3; D is unclear. Looked up from germline, CDR1 is SGHRS and CDR2 is YFSETQ. Trimming took 0 bases from V and 2 from J, leaving 7 bases between them. CDR3 size: 14 residues.

V is TRBV11-2 and J is TRBJ2-5; 7 bases line up with TRBD1. V shed 5 bases and J 3 bases; nucleotides not matched to a gene: 3. This CDR3 is built from 13 residues. Germline-derived CDR1 and CDR2 are SGHAT and FQNNGV. The CDR3 reads CASSPTGEETQYF. In DNA, the CDR3 is TGTGCCAGCAGCCCCACAGGGGAAGAGACCCAGTACTTC.

The rearrangement uses TRBV6-5 and TRBJ1-5; TRBD1 is a possible D gene (5 bases). V was shortened by 5 bases and J by 5 bases, with 19 bases between the two germline ends. Germline V gene lookup returns CDR1 MNHEY and CDR2 SVGAGI. The CDR3 has 16 amino acids. CDR3 DNA sequence: TGTGCCAGCAGTCCCGGCGGGGCGGCAATGGATCAGCCCCAGCATTTT. Translating gives CASSPGGAAMDQPQHF.

The chain links TRBV27 to TRBJ2-3, with D possibly TRBD2 on 7 matching bases. This CDR3 has 14 amino acids. Germline lookup yields CDR1 MNHEY and CDR2 SMNVEV (reference sequence). Trimming took 8 bases from V and 2 from J, leaving 14 bases between them. Here the CDR3 DNA reads TGTGCCAGCGCTGAGGGGGGGGTCACAGATACGCAGTATTTT. Encoded protein: CASAEGGVTDTQYF.

This clonotype appeared many times. The gene calls are TRBV20-1 and TRBJ1-1, with a tentative D call TRBD1 (5 bases). Germline-derived CDR1 and CDR2 are DFQATT and SNEGSKA (reference sequence). This CDR3 contains 13 residues. V lost 3 bases and J 1 base, leaving 9 bases between the germline ends. CDR3 sequence (DNA): TGCAGTGCTAGTCCCGGGACGAACACTGAAGCTTTCTTT. Residues: CSASPGTNTEAFF.

This sequence joins TRBV7-9 and TRBJ2-7, with D perhaps matching TRBD2 (6 bases). This CDR3 is 14 amino acids long. V lost 6 bases, J lost 8 bases, and 20 bases lay in between. The germline gives CDR1 SEHNR, CDR2 FQNEAQ (reference sequence). Here the CDR3 DNA reads TGTGCCAGCAGATTGCGGGACGCCTATTCACAGCAGTACGTC. It is translated as CASRLRDAYSQQYV.

This chain links TRBV6-2 or TRBV6-3 with TRBJ2-7; weak D call: TRBD1 (5 bases). Germline V gives CDR1 MNHEY, CDR2 SVGEGT. V gave up 5 bases and J gave up 0 bases, with 8 bases separating them. CDR3 length equals 13 residues. The CDR3 coding sequence is TGTGCCAGCAGTAACAGGATCTCCTACGAGCAGTACGTC. Encoded protein: CASSNRISYEQYV.

There are a few counts of this clonotype. This chain uses TRBV20-1 with TRBJ1-1; a weak D match, TRBD1 (5 bases). CDR1 and CDR2 (germline): DFQATT, SNEGSKA (reference sequence). This CDR3 is built from 13 residues. V dropped 6 bases and J dropped 6 bases, with 17 bases sitting between them. CDR3 DNA sequence: TGCAGTGCCCCGCCGGGGGGGGAATCTGAAGCTTTCTTT. Translating it yields CSAPPGGESEAFF.

V is TRBV28 and J is TRBJ2-3; the match to TRBD2 covers 12 bases. There are 16 residues in the CDR3. The J segment lost 11 bases and the V segment lost 5 bases, leaving 14 bases of the junction unmatched. The germline V gene encodes CDR1 MDHEN and CDR2 SYDVKM. In nucleotides, the CDR3 is TGTGCCAGCAGTCCGCCGACTAGCGGGGGCCGTAAAAAGCAGTATTTT. This encodes CASSPPTSGGRKKQYF.

J is TRBJ2-2 and V is TRBV18; D possibly uses TRBD1 or TRBD2 (5 bases each). V was pared by 3 bases and J by 1 base, with 15 bases between. Germline lookup yields CDR1 KGHSH and CDR2 LQKENI. The CDR3 covers 17 residues. In DNA, the CDR3 is TGTGCCAGCTCACCCTGGGACCGTCGTATGAACACCGGGGAGCTGTTTTTT. Residues: CASSPWDRRMNTGELFF.

This clonotype appeared a few times. The V gene is TRBV5-5, the J gene TRBJ2-1, with D perhaps matching TRBD1 (6 bases). Trimming took off 3 bases at V and 1 base at J, with 14 bases between the two ends. Germline V gives CDR1 SGHKS, CDR2 YYEKEE (reference sequence). CDR3 length: 16 amino acids. The CDR3 DNA follows: TGTGCCAGCAGCTCCAGACAGGATCAGTCCTACAATGAGCAGTTCTTC. This gives the protein CASSSRQDQSYNEQFF.

The V and J genes are TRBV7-2 and TRBJ2-3; D may be TRBD2 (7 bases). Deletions cut 5 bases from V and 2 bases from J, with 14 bases between. This CDR3 has 15 amino acids. The germline V gene has CDR1 SGHTA and CDR2 FQGNSA. CDR3 nucleotide sequence: TGTGCCAGCAGCAGAGAGGGGGGGAACACAGATACGCAGTATTTT. This codes for CASSREGGNTDTQYF.

The table lists this clonotype with a few counts. The rearrangement uses TRBV18 and TRBJ2-5; D uncertain. Germline V gene lookup returns CDR1 KGHSH and CDR2 LQKENI. CDR3 length equals 15 residues. V was trimmed by 1 base and J by 3 bases, leaving 12 bases between them. CDR3 nucleotide sequence: TGTGCCAGCTCACCACATCGCAGTGGAAAAGAGACCCAGTACTTC. Translation: CASSPHRSGKETQYF.